This T cell receptor (beta chain) stems from a study of T cell clonality in common variable immunodeficiency. Notes on the study in general: CVID subjects shared fewer TCRbeta clones than healthy controls did.

This clone was seen more than once but under ten times. What it binds is not known. Read coverage stops 3 residues before the CDR3 terminus; the germline J gene supplies the remainder. The V gene's germline CDR1 is LNHDA and CDR2 SQIVND (reference sequence). This CDR3 has 19 residues. V shed 4 bases and J 6 bases; nucleotides not matched to a gene: 18. Equal genomic DNA amounts from CVID and control samples were sequenced. The protocol was immunoSEQ multiplex PCR, while the TCRdb copy is restricted to in-frame clones and leaves out a portion. The sample includes approximately 46,000 clones, none of them occurring once.

V is TRBV19 and J is TRBJ1-4, with TRBD1 identical over 9 bases. What was sequenced was peripheral blood mononuclear cells. This TCR was sampled from a person aged 18-69 years in good health. CDR3 loop: CASSRSLIRHRDRDEKLFF. The sequenced CDR3 bases are TGTGCCAGTAGTAGATCCCTAATTCGCCACCGGGACAGGGATGAAAAA.